This is a list of T cell receptor beta chains from one sample in a study of blood T cell repertoires in COVID-19. Data came from immunoSEQ multiplex PCR; TCRdb stores just in-frame clones and leaves some out. Here the sample spans tens of thousands of clones, around 81% being singletons. Sequencing was carried out using peripheral blood. These TCRs come from a man aged 65 to 85 with acute or convalescent COVID-19. The CDR3 runs from the conserved cysteine through the conserved F or W. A D gene is named only where the DNA matches it firmly. Size is omitted from some rows. Given values are once, few, many or a class for expanded clones.

V gene: TRBV11-2
J gene: TRBJ2-1
D gene: TRBD2
CDR3 length: 14
clone size: once
CDR3 protein: CASSPSGSGGEQFF
CDR3 DNA: TGTGCCAGCAGTCCTAGTGGTAGCGGGGGTGAGCAGTTCTTC

V gene: TRBV15
J gene: TRBJ2-6
D gene: NA
CDR3 length: 14
clone size: NA
CDR3 protein: CATSYSSGANVLTF
CDR3 DNA: TGTGCCACTTCGTATTCCTCTGGGGCCAACGTCCTGACTTTC

V gene: TRBV5-1
J gene: TRBJ1-2
D gene: NA
CDR3 length: 17
clone size: NA
CDR3 protein: CASSPRDTQRHNYGYTF
CDR3 DNA: TGCGCCAGCAGCCCCCGGGACACCCAACGTCATAACTATGGCTACACCTTC

V gene: TRBV4-1
J gene: TRBJ2-7
D gene: TRBD1
CDR3 length: 17
clone size: once
CDR3 protein: CASSEQEGPGQRDEQYF
CDR3 DNA: TGCGCCAGCAGCGAACAAGAGGGCCCGGGACAGCGTGACGAGCAGTACTTC

V gene: TRBV5-4
J gene: TRBJ1-3
D gene: TRBD1
CDR3 length: 17
clone size: NA
CDR3 protein: CASSATQGAPSGNTIYF
CDR3 DNA: TGTGCCAGCAGCGCCACACAGGGGGCTCCCTCTGGAAACACCATATATTTT

V gene: TRBV5-6
J gene: TRBJ2-1
D gene: TRBD2
CDR3 length: 19
clone size: once
CDR3 protein: CASSRQPGLAGGLVNEQFF
CDR3 DNA: TGTGCCAGCAGCCGGCAACCGGGACTAGCGGGGGGGCTCGTCAATGAGCAGTTCTTC

V gene: TRBV20-1
J gene: TRBJ1-2
D gene: NA
CDR3 length: 15
clone size: NA
CDR3 protein: CSASKMGGVDYGYTF
CDR3 DNA: TGCAGTGCCAGTAAAATGGGAGGGGTAGACTATGGCTACACCTTC

V gene: TRBV5-4
J gene: TRBJ2-7
D gene: NA
CDR3 length: 15
clone size: once
CDR3 protein: CASSLGALYSYEQYF
CDR3 DNA: TGTGCCAGCAGCTTAGGAGCCCTCTACTCCTACGAGCAGTACTTC

V gene: TRBV10-3
J gene: TRBJ1-2
D gene: TRBD1
CDR3 length: 13
clone size: NA
CDR3 protein: CAISTSQGEGYTF
CDR3 DNA: TGTGCCATCAGTACGTCACAGGGGGAAGGCTACACCTTC

V gene: TRBV5-8
J gene: TRBJ2-5
D gene: NA
CDR3 length: 13
clone size: NA
CDR3 protein: CASRRGSQETQYF
CDR3 DNA: TGTGCCAGCAGAAGGGGGTCTCAAGAGACCCAGTACTTC

V gene: TRBV6-5
J gene: TRBJ1-2
D gene: NA
CDR3 length: 10
clone size: NA
CDR3 protein: CAGPDYGYTF
CDR3 DNA: TGTGCCGGGCCTGACTATGGCTACACCTTC

V gene: TRBV10-3
J gene: TRBJ1-4
D gene: TRBD1
CDR3 length: 13
clone size: NA
CDR3 protein: CAISAQGSEKLFF
CDR3 DNA: TGTGCCATCAGTGCACAGGGGTCCGAAAAACTGTTTTTT

V gene: TRBV3-1/TRBV3-2
J gene: TRBJ2-4
D gene: NA
CDR3 length: 13
clone size: NA
CDR3 protein: CASSQGATNIQYF
CDR3 DNA: TGTGCCAGCAGCCAAGGGGCCACGAACATTCAGTACTTC

V gene: TRBV19
J gene: TRBJ2-7
D gene: NA
CDR3 length: 13
clone size: NA
CDR3 protein: CASSGTRPYEQYF
CDR3 DNA: TGTGCCAGCTCCGGGACAAGGCCCTACGAGCAGTACTTC

V gene: TRBV7-3
J gene: TRBJ2-1
D gene: NA
CDR3 length: 16
clone size: NA
CDR3 protein: CASSFFPRAGNNEQFF
CDR3 DNA: TGTGCCAGCAGCTTCTTCCCCCGGGCAGGGAACAATGAGCAGTTCTTC

V gene: TRBV21-1
J gene: TRBJ2-4
D gene: NA
CDR3 length: 17
clone size: NA
CDR3 protein: CASSKVAQGVAKNIQYF
CDR3 DNA: TGTGCCAGCAGCAAAGTGGCACAGGGAGTAGCCAAAAACATTCAGTACTTC

V gene: TRBV13
J gene: TRBJ2-3
D gene: TRBD1
CDR3 length: 14
clone size: NA
CDR3 protein: CASSSRQGMDTQYF
CDR3 DNA: TGTGCCAGCAGCTCCAGACAGGGGATGGATACGCAGTATTTT

V gene: TRBV29-1
J gene: TRBJ1-1
D gene: TRBD1
CDR3 length: 15
clone size: NA
CDR3 protein: CSVLGQGGKNTEAFF
CDR3 DNA: TGCAGCGTGCTGGGACAGGGGGGCAAGAACACTGAAGCTTTCTTT

V gene: TRBV5-1
J gene: TRBJ1-1
D gene: NA
CDR3 length: 15
clone size: few
CDR3 protein: CASSLDSPMNTEAFF
CDR3 DNA: TGCGCCAGCAGCTTGGACTCCCCCATGAACACTGAAGCTTTCTTT

V gene: TRBV6-5
J gene: TRBJ2-4
D gene: NA
CDR3 length: 13
clone size: NA
CDR3 protein: CASSYGAGYGQYF
CDR3 DNA: TGTGCCAGCAGTTACGGGGCAGGGTATGGTCAGTACTTC

V gene: TRBV5-1
J gene: TRBJ1-2
D gene: TRBD1
CDR3 length: 15
clone size: NA
CDR3 protein: CASSLAGTGNYGYTF
CDR3 DNA: TGCGCCAGCAGCTTGGCCGGGACAGGAAACTATGGCTACACCTTC

V gene: TRBV11-3
J gene: TRBJ2-2
D gene: TRBD1
CDR3 length: 15
clone size: NA
CDR3 protein: CASSWGTANTGELFF
CDR3 DNA: TGTGCCAGCAGCTGGGGGACAGCAAACACCGGGGAGCTGTTTTTT

V gene: TRBV5-6
J gene: TRBJ1-2
D gene: TRBD1
CDR3 length: 13
clone size: few
CDR3 protein: CASSLAGGHGYTF
CDR3 DNA: TGTGCCAGCAGCTTGGCAGGGGGCCATGGCTACACCTTC

V gene: TRBV6-2/TRBV6-3
J gene: TRBJ1-6
D gene: TRBD1
CDR3 length: 15
clone size: NA
CDR3 protein: CASSFFRDRNSPLHF
CDR3 DNA: TGTGCCAGCAGTTTCTTCCGGGACAGAAATTCACCCCTCCACTTT

V gene: TRBV6-5
J gene: TRBJ2-7
D gene: TRBD1
CDR3 length: 15
clone size: NA
CDR3 protein: CASSTRPGQGGEQYF
CDR3 DNA: TGTGCCAGCAGTACCCGGCCGGGACAGGGGGGCGAGCAGTACTTC

V gene: TRBV12-3/TRBV12-4
J gene: TRBJ2-5
D gene: NA
CDR3 length: 13
clone size: once
CDR3 protein: CASSRLDQEPQYF
CDR3 DNA: TGTGCCAGCAGCCGACTAGACCAAGAGCCCCAGTACTTC

V gene: TRBV2
J gene: TRBJ1-1
D gene: TRBD1
CDR3 length: 16
clone size: NA
CDR3 protein: CASSGQGARSNTEAFF
CDR3 DNA: TGTGCCAGCTCGGGGCAGGGGGCGCGATCGAACACTGAAGCTTTCTTT

V gene: TRBV6-1
J gene: TRBJ2-1
D gene: TRBD2
CDR3 length: 18
clone size: NA
CDR3 protein: CASSGKRGATRMGNEQFF
CDR3 DNA: TGTGCCAGCAGTGGAAAGCGGGGGGCCACTCGAATGGGCAATGAGCAGTTCTTC

V gene: TRBV19
J gene: TRBJ1-2
D gene: NA
CDR3 length: 13
clone size: NA
CDR3 protein: CASSMQVPDGYTF
CDR3 DNA: TGTGCCAGTAGTATGCAGGTTCCCGATGGCTACACCTTC

V gene: TRBV19
J gene: TRBJ2-5
D gene: NA
CDR3 length: 13
clone size: once
CDR3 protein: CASSIERGETQYF
CDR3 DNA: TGTGCCAGTAGTATAGAGCGGGGAGAGACCCAGTACTTC

V gene: TRBV25-1
J gene: TRBJ2-2
D gene: TRBD1
CDR3 length: 15
clone size: NA
CDR3 protein: CASSQGQGWPGELFF
CDR3 DNA: TGTGCCAGCAGTCAGGGACAGGGATGGCCCGGGGAGCTGTTTTTT

V gene: TRBV5-1
J gene: TRBJ2-5
D gene: TRBD2
CDR3 length: 13
clone size: NA
CDR3 protein: CASTPSGVETQYF
CDR3 DNA: TGCGCCAGCACCCCTAGCGGGGTGGAGACCCAGTACTTC

V gene: TRBV6-6
J gene: TRBJ1-2
D gene: NA
CDR3 length: 19
clone size: once
CDR3 protein: CASSSRKPDRKLTLYGYTF
CDR3 DNA: TGTGCCAGCAGCTCCCGGAAACCCGACAGGAAACTCACCCTCTATGGCTACACCTTC

V gene: TRBV6-1
J gene: TRBJ1-1
D gene: NA
CDR3 length: 15
clone size: NA
CDR3 protein: CASSEWVQGNTEAFF
CDR3 DNA: TGTGCCAGCAGTGAATGGGTACAGGGGAACACTGAAGCTTTCTTT

V gene: TRBV28
J gene: TRBJ2-3
D gene: TRBD2
CDR3 length: 19
clone size: NA
CDR3 protein: CASSFQRWGTSAYTDTQYF
CDR3 DNA: TGTGCCAGCAGTTTCCAGAGGTGGGGGACTAGCGCCTACACAGATACGCAGTATTTT

V gene: TRBV12-3/TRBV12-4
J gene: TRBJ1-3
D gene: NA
CDR3 length: 13
clone size: NA
CDR3 protein: CASSSTDGNTIYF
CDR3 DNA: TGTGCCAGCAGTTCGACAGATGGAAACACCATATATTTT

V gene: TRBV11-3
J gene: TRBJ2-1
D gene: TRBD2
CDR3 length: 17
clone size: NA
CDR3 protein: CASSSINRLAGDNEQFF
CDR3 DNA: TGTGCCAGCAGCTCCATCAACAGACTAGCGGGGGACAATGAGCAGTTCTTC

V gene: TRBV7-8
J gene: TRBJ1-1
D gene: TRBD1
CDR3 length: 16
clone size: NA
CDR3 protein: CASSLVGRQGGIQAFF
CDR3 DNA: TGTGCCAGCAGCTTAGTGGGCCGACAGGGGGGGATTCAAGCTTTCTTT

V gene: TRBV13
J gene: TRBJ2-5
D gene: TRBD2
CDR3 length: 14
clone size: NA
CDR3 protein: CASSLGGGAQTQYF
CDR3 DNA: TGTGCCAGCAGCTTGGGCGGGGGGGCGCAGACCCAGTACTTC

V gene: TRBV6-5
J gene: TRBJ2-2
D gene: NA
CDR3 length: 14
clone size: NA
CDR3 protein: CASSQTGSTGELFF
CDR3 DNA: TGTGCCAGCAGTCAAACCGGGAGCACCGGGGAGCTGTTTTTT

V gene: TRBV19
J gene: TRBJ2-1
D gene: TRBD1
CDR3 length: 15
clone size: NA
CDR3 protein: CASSPGTGFINEQFF
CDR3 DNA: TGTGCCAGTAGTCCCGGGACAGGGTTTATCAATGAGCAGTTCTTC

V gene: TRBV15
J gene: TRBJ2-4
D gene: TRBD1
CDR3 length: 13
clone size: NA
CDR3 protein: CATSSSDRGEQYF
CDR3 DNA: TGTGCCACCAGCAGCTCGGACAGGGGGGAACAGTACTTC

V gene: TRBV5-1
J gene: TRBJ2-5
D gene: NA
CDR3 length: 20
clone size: NA
CDR3 protein: CASSFSMAFGGGTHQETQYF
CDR3 DNA: TGCGCCAGCAGCTTTTCAATGGCCTTCGGCGGGGGCACCCACCAAGAGACCCAGTACTTC

V gene: TRBV10-2
J gene: TRBJ2-3
D gene: TRBD2
CDR3 length: 11
clone size: NA
CDR3 protein: CASGSRGAAYF
CDR3 DNA: TGCGCCAGTGGATCGCGGGGGGCTGCGTATTTT

V gene: TRBV6-1
J gene: TRBJ1-1
D gene: TRBD1
CDR3 length: 14
clone size: NA
CDR3 protein: CASSETTGGRRAFF
CDR3 DNA: TGTGCCAGCAGTGAAACCACAGGGGGCCGGAGGGCTTTCTTT

V gene: TRBV12-3/TRBV12-4
J gene: TRBJ2-2
D gene: NA
CDR3 length: 13
clone size: NA
CDR3 protein: CASSPPSHGELFF
CDR3 DNA: TGTGCCAGCAGTCCCCCAAGCCACGGGGAGCTGTTTTTT

V gene: TRBV4-1
J gene: TRBJ2-1
D gene: NA
CDR3 length: 17
clone size: NA
CDR3 protein: CASSQAGLANSYNEQFF
CDR3 DNA: TGCGCCAGCAGCCAAGCGGGACTCGCAAACTCCTACAATGAGCAGTTCTTC

V gene: TRBV12-3/TRBV12-4
J gene: TRBJ2-7
D gene: TRBD2
CDR3 length: 13
clone size: NA
CDR3 protein: CASSLPGGLSLNF
CDR3 DNA: TGTGCCAGCAGTTTACCCGGGGGGTTGAGTCTGAACTTC

V gene: TRBV2
J gene: TRBJ2-7
D gene: TRBD1
CDR3 length: 14
clone size: NA
CDR3 protein: CASSAGGQGHEQYF
CDR3 DNA: TGTGCCAGCAGTGCGGGGGGACAGGGCCACGAGCAGTACTTC

V gene: TRBV11-3
J gene: TRBJ2-5
D gene: TRBD2
CDR3 length: 19
clone size: NA
CDR3 protein: CASSLGSGGPSGWGETQYF
CDR3 DNA: TGTGCCAGCAGCTTAGGGTCGGGAGGGCCTAGCGGGTGGGGGGAGACCCAGTACTTC

V gene: TRBV5-4
J gene: TRBJ2-3
D gene: NA
CDR3 length: 15
clone size: few
CDR3 protein: CASSPVGAYTDTQYF
CDR3 DNA: TGTGCCAGCAGCCCCGTGGGGGCCTACACAGATACGCAGTATTTT

V gene: TRBV5-1
J gene: TRBJ2-3
D gene: TRBD2
CDR3 length: 16
clone size: NA
CDR3 protein: CASSGRSGGAADTQYF
CDR3 DNA: TGCGCCAGCAGCGGACGAAGCGGGGGGGCCGCAGATACGCAGTATTTT

V gene: TRBV6-2/TRBV6-3
J gene: TRBJ2-1
D gene: TRBD2
CDR3 length: 17
clone size: NA
CDR3 protein: CASSYSRTSGGVHEQFF
CDR3 DNA: TGTGCCAGCAGTTACTCGCGGACTAGCGGGGGGGTCCATGAGCAGTTCTTC

V gene: TRBV7-6
J gene: TRBJ2-7
D gene: TRBD2
CDR3 length: 16
clone size: NA
CDR3 protein: CASSLEAGRGVVRQYF
CDR3 DNA: TGTGCCAGCAGCTTAGAAGCGGGACGGGGTGTGGTCAGGCAGTACTTC

V gene: TRBV5-4
J gene: TRBJ2-7
D gene: NA
CDR3 length: 14
clone size: NA
CDR3 protein: CASSLSTGDYEQYF
CDR3 DNA: TGTGCCAGCAGCCTGAGTACAGGAGACTACGAGCAGTACTTC

V gene: TRBV3-1/TRBV3-2
J gene: TRBJ2-2
D gene: NA
CDR3 length: 16
clone size: NA
CDR3 protein: CASSQGYLANTGELFF
CDR3 DNA: TGTGCCAGCAGCCAAGGCTACCTCGCGAACACCGGGGAGCTGTTTTTT

V gene: TRBV12-5
J gene: TRBJ2-1
D gene: TRBD1
CDR3 length: 16
clone size: many
CDR3 protein: CASGSNRGASYNEQFF
CDR3 DNA: TGTGCTAGTGGATCAAACAGGGGGGCCTCCTACAATGAGCAGTTCTTC

V gene: TRBV3-1/TRBV3-2
J gene: TRBJ1-2
D gene: TRBD1
CDR3 length: 15
clone size: NA
CDR3 protein: CASSQTPTGVAGYTF
CDR3 DNA: TGTGCCAGCAGCCAAACCCCGACAGGGGTTGCTGGCTACACCTTC

V gene: TRBV18
J gene: TRBJ2-2
D gene: NA
CDR3 length: 13
clone size: NA
CDR3 protein: CASSEGNYGELFF
CDR3 DNA: TGTGCCAGCTCCGAGGGAAACTACGGGGAGCTGTTTTTT

V gene: TRBV4-1
J gene: TRBJ2-6
D gene: TRBD1
CDR3 length: 18
clone size: NA
CDR3 protein: CASSSTGTGGLGANVLTF
CDR3 DNA: TGCGCCAGCAGCAGCACCGGGACAGGGGGTCTTGGGGCCAACGTCCTGACTTTC